The rows below give T cell receptor beta chains drawn from one sample of a study of T cell repertoires in cytomegalovirus infection. One entry per CDR3 protein results from TCRdb running MiXCR on the reads. The sample consists of some 43,000 distinct CDR3 sequences, around 23% of them appearing once. Antigen specificity for these receptors is unknown. This specimen consisted of CD8+ T cells from cultured PBMCs, obtained from culture after CMV antigen stimulation. The source is a human donor in good health (CMV status not recorded). Some clones in this sample may be carry-over from other donors' samples. Each CDR3 is given with its conserved first and last residue. Fields, in order: CDR3 length, J gene, clone size, V gene, D gene, CDR3 protein, CDR3 DNA. D genes are given only for firm matches. A row's size may be missing; if present it is once, few, many or a size class.

19	TRBJ2-6	few	TRBV7-8	.	CASSYQGGTQRTGANVLTF	TGTGCCAGCAGCTACCAGGGGGGCACCCAGAGGACTGGGGCCAACGTCCTGACTTTC
13	TRBJ1-1	.	TRBV7-6	.	CASSSLGGRKAFF	TGTGCCAGCAGCTCACTCGGGGGGCGAAAAGCTTTCTTT
16	TRBJ2-7	many	TRBV7-3	TRBD1	CASSNATGTGSYEQYF	TGTGCCAGCAGCAACGCCACCGGGACAGGGTCCTACGAGCAGTACTTC
13	TRBJ2-5	few	TRBV7-9	TRBD1	CASSPTGKETQYF	TGTGCCAGCAGCCCGACAGGGAAAGAGACCCAGTACTTC
12	TRBJ2-5	few	TRBV7-6	TRBD1	CASSSRGETQYF	TGTGCCAGCAGCTCCAGGGGGGAGACCCAGTACTTC
14	TRBJ2-6	.	TRBV29-1	.	CSVQGGSGANVLTF	TGCAGCGTACAGGGGGGGTCTGGGGCCAACGTCCTGACTTTC
16	TRBJ2-7	.	TRBV7-8	TRBD1	CASSRLTGDRVHEQYF	TGTGCCAGCAGCCGATTGACCGGGGACAGGGTCCACGAGCAGTACTTC
13	TRBJ2-1	few	TRBV7-8	TRBD2	CASSLGLGDEQFF	TGTGCCAGCAGCTTGGGACTAGGGGATGAGCAGTTCTTC
15	TRBJ1-5	.	TRBV4-3	.	CASSQEWDSNQPQHF	TGCGCCAGCAGCCAAGAATGGGATAGCAATCAGCCCCAGCATTTT
14	TRBJ1-1	few	TRBV19	.	CASFGGNSNTEAFF	TGTGCCAGTTTTGGTGGGAATTCTAACACTGAAGCTTTCTTT
11	TRBJ2-2	few	TRBV5-1	.	CASRSPGELFF	TGCGCCAGCCGAAGCCCCGGGGAGCTGTTTTTT
15	TRBJ2-3	.	TRBV10-3	TRBD1	CAISTRDRGTDTQYF	TGTGCCATCAGTACCCGGGACAGGGGAACAGATACGCAGTATTTT
16	TRBJ2-4	.	TRBV7-3	.	CASSINGGNGKNIQYF	TGTGCCAGCAGCATAAACGGCGGGAATGGCAAAAACATTCAGTACTTC
12	TRBJ1-1	.	TRBV9	.	CASSRINTEAFF	TGTGCCAGCAGCCGAATCAACACTGAAGCTTTCTTT
15	TRBJ2-1	.	TRBV20-1	TRBD2	CSAPPGLAEYNEQFF	TGCAGTGCTCCCCCGGGACTAGCGGAATACAATGAGCAGTTCTTC
13	TRBJ2-1	few	TRBV19	.	CASSISGGNEQFF	TGTGCCAGTAGTATTAGTGGCGGCAATGAGCAGTTCTTC
13	TRBJ2-7	.	TRBV6-2/TRBV6-3	.	CASSFNFAYEQYF	TGTGCCAGCAGCTTCAATTTCGCCTACGAGCAGTACTTC
14	TRBJ1-5	.	TRBV27	TRBD1	CASSPRQGNQPQHF	TGTGCCAGCAGTCCCCGACAGGGGAATCAGCCCCAGCATTTT
17	TRBJ1-5	few	TRBV4-3	.	CASSQGVTGGSNQPQHF	TGCGCCAGCAGCCAAGGAGTGACAGGCGGTAGCAATCAGCCCCAGCATTTT
13	TRBJ2-7	many	TRBV5-3	.	CARSLKYSYEQYF	TGTGCCAGAAGCTTGAAGTATTCCTACGAGCAGTACTTC
16	TRBJ2-7	.	TRBV4-1	TRBD1	CASSQDLPDRGYEQYF	TGCGCCAGCAGCCAAGATCTTCCGGACAGGGGCTACGAGCAGTACTTC
17	TRBJ2-1	.	TRBV7-8	.	CASSPEGGPSSYNEQFF	TGTGCCAGCAGCCCTGAAGGAGGCCCGAGCTCCTACAATGAGCAGTTCTTC
13	TRBJ1-1	.	TRBV6-2/TRBV6-3	.	CASRDGQLTEAFF	TGTGCCAGCAGAGACGGACAGCTCACTGAAGCTTTCTTT
14	TRBJ1-5	few	TRBV7-9	.	CASSLAGFNQPQHF	TGTGCCAGCAGCTTAGCCGGATTCAATCAGCCCCAGCATTTT
12	TRBJ1-4	.	TRBV7-2	.	CASSLAEEKLFF	TGTGCCAGCAGCTTAGCAGAGGAAAAACTGTTTTTT
15	TRBJ2-1	few	TRBV6-2/TRBV6-3	.	CASSQRDGSYNEQFF	TGTGCCAGCAGCCAACGGGACGGAAGCTACAATGAGCAGTTCTTC
12	TRBJ1-1	many	TRBV7-9	.	CASSSGYTEAFF	TGTGCCAGCAGCTCCGGATACACTGAAGCTTTCTTT
17	TRBJ2-1	.	TRBV7-8	TRBD1	CASSPLAGDRDDNEQFF	TGTGCCAGCAGCCCTCTCGCCGGGGACAGGGACGACAATGAGCAGTTCTTC
15	TRBJ2-7	few	TRBV9	.	CASSVEPSTNYEQYF	TGTGCCAGCAGCGTAGAACCCTCAACTAACTACGAGCAGTACTTC
12	TRBJ2-7	.	TRBV6-2/TRBV6-3	.	CDSSPGPYEQYF	TGTGACAGCAGCCCCGGGCCCTACGAGCAGTACTTC
13	TRBJ1-2	few	TRBV4-3	.	CASSQGNNYGYTF	TGCGCCAGCAGCCAGGGGAATAACTATGGCTACACCTTC
14	TRBJ2-5	.	TRBV7-8	.	CASSLTGRTETQYF	TGTGCCAGCAGCTTAACAGGACGGACAGAGACCCAGTACTTC
12	TRBJ2-7	.	TRBV7-6	.	CASSGQSYEQYF	TGTGCCAGCAGCGGACAGTCCTACGAGCAGTACTTC
16	TRBJ2-3	few	TRBV6-5	.	CASSYAKEHPEDTQYF	TGTGCCAGCAGTTACGCGAAAGAGCATCCAGAAGATACGCAGTATTTT
17	TRBJ2-7	many	TRBV7-9	.	CASSFGGRYDGAYEQYF	TGTGCCAGCAGCTTCGGAGGACGTTACGACGGAGCCTACGAGCAGTACTTC
15	TRBJ1-6	few	TRBV7-9	.	CASSLDGGRTSPLHF	TGTGCCAGCAGCTTAGATGGGGGCAGGACCTCACCCCTCCACTTT
14	TRBJ2-2	.	TRBV6-6	.	CASRYTGSTGELFF	TGTGCCAGCAGATACACAGGGTCCACCGGGGAGCTGTTTTTT
15	TRBJ2-2	few	TRBV9	.	CASSPSGGTGGELFF	TGTGCCAGCAGCCCGTCTGGGGGGACGGGCGGGGAGCTGTTTTTT
15	TRBJ1-1	.	TRBV20-1	.	CSARDIGQFNTEAFF	TGCAGTGCTAGAGATATCGGGCAGTTCAACACTGAAGCTTTCTTT
15	TRBJ2-7	.	TRBV27	.	CASSPSDFRGHEQYF	TGTGCCAGCAGTCCTTCGGACTTTCGAGGCCACGAGCAGTACTTC
15	TRBJ1-2	many	TRBV7-8	.	CASSLTGGVGYGYTF	TGTGCCAGCAGCCTGACAGGTGGGGTCGGCTATGGCTACACCTTC
14	TRBJ2-7	few	TRBV7-2	.	CASSPGVGRYEQYF	TGTGCCAGCAGCCCCGGGGTGGGGCGTTACGAGCAGTACTTC
16	TRBJ2-1	few	TRBV2	TRBD1	CASSEPGQGYYNEQFF	TGTGCCAGCAGTGAACCAGGACAGGGGTACTACAATGAGCAGTTCTTC
16	TRBJ2-1	.	TRBV11-2	.	CASSPRWGHLYNEQFF	TGTGCCAGCAGCCCGCGGTGGGGGCACCTCTACAATGAGCAGTTCTTC
12	TRBJ2-1	few	TRBV5-1	.	CASSLPAGPSFF	TGCGCCAGCAGCTTGCCTGCCGGGCCGTCGTTCTTC
15	TRBJ1-1	few	TRBV7-9	.	CASSPFIQGNTEAFF	TGTGCCAGCAGCCCGTTTATACAGGGGAACACTGAAGCTTTCTTT
12	TRBJ2-7	many	TRBV29-1	.	CATKSGAYEQYF	TGCGCCACCAAGTCAGGGGCCTACGAGCAGTACTTC
14	TRBJ2-5	.	TRBV28	.	CASSPRQYQETQYF	TGTGCAAGCAGTCCCAGACAGTACCAAGAGACCCAGTACTTC
15	TRBJ2-5	many	TRBV7-8	.	CASSLASGQQETQYF	TGTGCCAGCAGCTTAGCGTCCGGACAACAAGAGACCCAGTACTTC
15	TRBJ2-7	few	TRBV7-2	.	CASSSRDTGPNEQYF	TGTGCCAGCAGCTCTAGGGACACCGGCCCCAACGAGCAGTACTTC
20	TRBJ2-1	.	TRBV29-1	TRBD2	CSVEDPLEGSGRGSYNEQFF	TGCAGCGTTGAAGATCCCCTTGAGGGTAGCGGGAGAGGCTCCTACAATGAGCAGTTCTTC
16	TRBJ2-3	few	TRBV24-1	.	CATTPTGRESTDTQYF	TGTGCCACCACCCCGACGGGCAGAGAAAGCACAGATACGCAGTATTTT
13	TRBJ1-1	few	TRBV6-6	TRBD1	CASRHRGVTEAFF	TGTGCCAGCAGGCACAGGGGGGTGACTGAAGCTTTCTTT
14	TRBJ2-7	few	TRBV24-1	TRBD2	CVYRGASGYYEQYF	TGTGTGTACCGAGGGGCTAGCGGGTACTACGAGCAGTACTTC